This T cell receptor beta chain derives from a study of T cells in Graves' hyperthyroidism and ophthalmopathy. Concerning this clonotype itself: The antigen is not known.

Overall study results and limits: Peripheral blood also featured most of the thyroid clonotypes expanded above 0.001.

Regions amplified from RNA transcripts were the TCR beta CDR3 regions. With the HTBI primer set, the TCR CDR3 went through a first round of RT-PCR. One entry per CDR3 protein, called by TCRdb with MiXCR from the multiplex PCR reads. The table shows around 580,000 distinct CDR3 sequences, with roughly 50% occurring only once. Over 18 months, lack of ophthalmopathy progression marked Graves' hyperthyroidism as stable. Participants, patients aged 18 to 65, had newly diagnosed hyperthyroidism with a duration under 2 months. Diagnostic decisions used clinical symptoms, serum thyroxine and TRAb, thyroid ultrasound and orbital computed tomography. CDR1 is SQVTM and CDR2 is ANQGSEA in the germline V gene. V shed 8 bases and J 7 bases; nucleotides not matched to a gene: 9. The CDR3 has 14 residues.

The chain joins TRBV29-1 to TRBJ2-1; 12 positions agree with TRBD2. Sequenced sample: peripheral blood or thyroid tissue (not recorded which). The clonotype originates from a woman under 30 with Graves' hyperthyroidism. In DNA, the CDR3 is TGCAGCTCCAGGACTAGCGGGACAAGGAATGAGCAGTTCTTC. Translated, it gives CSSRTSGTRNEQFF.